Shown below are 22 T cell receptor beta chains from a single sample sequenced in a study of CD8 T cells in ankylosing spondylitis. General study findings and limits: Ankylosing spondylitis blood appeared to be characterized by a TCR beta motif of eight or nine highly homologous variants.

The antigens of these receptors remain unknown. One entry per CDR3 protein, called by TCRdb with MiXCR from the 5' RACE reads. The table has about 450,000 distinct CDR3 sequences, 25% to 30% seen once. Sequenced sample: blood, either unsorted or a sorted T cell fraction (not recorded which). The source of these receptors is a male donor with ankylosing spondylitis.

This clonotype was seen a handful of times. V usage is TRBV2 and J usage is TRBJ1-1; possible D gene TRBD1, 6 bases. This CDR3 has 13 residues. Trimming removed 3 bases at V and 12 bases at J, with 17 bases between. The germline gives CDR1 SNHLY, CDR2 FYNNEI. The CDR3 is CASSEEGDTGSFF. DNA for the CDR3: TGTGCCAGCAGTGAGGAGGGGGACACGGGGTCTTTCTTT.

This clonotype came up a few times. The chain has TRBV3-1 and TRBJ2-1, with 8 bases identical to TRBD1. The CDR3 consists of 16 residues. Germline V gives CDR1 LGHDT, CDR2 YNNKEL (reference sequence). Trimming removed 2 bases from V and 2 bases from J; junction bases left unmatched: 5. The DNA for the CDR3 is TGTGCCAGCAGCCAACCCGACAGGGGACCCTACAATGAGCAGTTCTTC. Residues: CASSQPDRGPYNEQFF.

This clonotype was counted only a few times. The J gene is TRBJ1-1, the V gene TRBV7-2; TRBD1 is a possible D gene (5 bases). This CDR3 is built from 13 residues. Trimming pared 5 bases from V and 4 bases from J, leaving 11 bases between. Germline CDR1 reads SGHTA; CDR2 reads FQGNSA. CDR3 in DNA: TGTGCCAGCAGCACCTGGGGGGGCACTGAAGCTTTCTTT. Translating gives CASSTWGGTEAFF.

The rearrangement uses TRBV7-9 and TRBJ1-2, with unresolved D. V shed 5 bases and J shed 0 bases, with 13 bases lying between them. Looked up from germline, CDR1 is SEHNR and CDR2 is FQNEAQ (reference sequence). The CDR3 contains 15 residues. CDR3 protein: CASSPPGSSNYGYTF. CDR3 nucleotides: TGTGCCAGCAGCCCGCCAGGATCATCTAACTATGGCTACACCTTC.

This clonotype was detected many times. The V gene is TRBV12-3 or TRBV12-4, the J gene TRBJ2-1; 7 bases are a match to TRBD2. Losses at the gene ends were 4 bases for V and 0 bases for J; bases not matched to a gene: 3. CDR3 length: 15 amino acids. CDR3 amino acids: CASSSPGGSYNEQFF. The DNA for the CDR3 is TGTGCCAGCAGTTCTCCGGGGGGCTCCTACAATGAGCAGTTCTTC.

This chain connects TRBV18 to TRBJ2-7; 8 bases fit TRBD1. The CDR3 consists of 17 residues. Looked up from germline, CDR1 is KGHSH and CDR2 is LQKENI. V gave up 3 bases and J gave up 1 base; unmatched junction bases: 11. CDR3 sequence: CASSPPPGQGGSYEQYF. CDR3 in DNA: TGTGCCAGCTCACCGCCCCCTGGACAGGGCGGATCCTACGAGCAGTACTTC.

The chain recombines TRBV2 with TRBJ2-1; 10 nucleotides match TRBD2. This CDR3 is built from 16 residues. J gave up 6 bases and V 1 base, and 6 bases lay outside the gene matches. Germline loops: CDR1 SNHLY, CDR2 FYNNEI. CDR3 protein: CASSEGSLAGINEQFF. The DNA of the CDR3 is TGTGCCAGCAGTGAAGGATCACTAGCGGGGATCAATGAGCAGTTCTTC.

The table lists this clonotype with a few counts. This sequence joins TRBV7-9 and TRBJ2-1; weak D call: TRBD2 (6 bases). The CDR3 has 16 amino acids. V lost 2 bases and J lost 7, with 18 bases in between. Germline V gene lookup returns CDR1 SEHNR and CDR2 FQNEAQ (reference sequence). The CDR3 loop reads CASSLSRSSAGNEQFF. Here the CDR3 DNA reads TGTGCCAGCAGCTTATCTAGGAGTTCGGCGGGAAATGAGCAGTTCTTC. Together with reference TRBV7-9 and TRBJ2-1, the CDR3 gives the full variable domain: DTGVSQNPRHKITKRGQNVTFRCDPISEHNRLYWYRQTLGQGPEFLTYFQNEAQLEKSRLLSDRFSAERPKGSFSTLEIQRTEQGDSAMYLCASSLSRSSAGNEQFFGPGTRLTVL.

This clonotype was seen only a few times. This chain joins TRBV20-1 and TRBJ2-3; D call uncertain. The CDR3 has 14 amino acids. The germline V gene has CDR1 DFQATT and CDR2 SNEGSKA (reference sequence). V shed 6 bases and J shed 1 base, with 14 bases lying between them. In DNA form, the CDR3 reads TGCAGTGCCCCGTTACGGGCAGGCACAGATACGCAGTATTTT. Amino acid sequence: CSAPLRAGTDTQYF.

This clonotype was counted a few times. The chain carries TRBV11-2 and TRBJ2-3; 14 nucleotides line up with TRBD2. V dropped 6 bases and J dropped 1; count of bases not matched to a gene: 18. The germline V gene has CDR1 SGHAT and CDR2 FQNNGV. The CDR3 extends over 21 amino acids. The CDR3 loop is CASRLLYGGLAGVRGTDTQYF. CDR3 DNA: TGTGCCAGCAGACTCCTCTACGGGGGACTAGCGGGAGTAAGGGGCACAGATACGCAGTATTTT.

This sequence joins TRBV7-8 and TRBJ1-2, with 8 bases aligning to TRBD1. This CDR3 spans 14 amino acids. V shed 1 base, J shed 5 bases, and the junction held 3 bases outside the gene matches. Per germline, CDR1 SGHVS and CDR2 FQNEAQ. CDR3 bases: TGTGCCAGCAGCTTAGGCAGGGGGCAATATGGCTACACCTTC. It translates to CASSLGRGQYGYTF.

The CDR3 region is CASSQDQGLAGEWGDNEQFF. The CDR3 coding sequence is TGTGCCAGCAGCCAAGATCAAGGGCTAGCGGGAGAGTGGGGAGACAATGAGCAGTTCTTC. The chain links TRBV4-2 to TRBJ2-1; TRBD2 matches 10 bases. The CDR3 is made up of 20 amino acids. Germline loops: CDR1 LGHNA, CDR2 YNFKEQ. V trimming: 0 bases; J trimming: 5 bases; junction bases outside the gene matches: 16.

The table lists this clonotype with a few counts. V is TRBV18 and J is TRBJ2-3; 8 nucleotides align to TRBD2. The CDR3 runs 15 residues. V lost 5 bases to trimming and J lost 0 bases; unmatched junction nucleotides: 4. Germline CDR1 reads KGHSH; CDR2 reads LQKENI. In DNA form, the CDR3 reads TGTGCCAGCTCAGTCACTAGCGGTAGCACAGATACGCAGTATTTT. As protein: CASSVTSGSTDTQYF.

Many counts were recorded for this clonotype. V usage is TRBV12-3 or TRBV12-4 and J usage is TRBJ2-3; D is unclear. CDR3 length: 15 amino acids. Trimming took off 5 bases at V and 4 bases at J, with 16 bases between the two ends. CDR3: CASSHQYGPADTQYF. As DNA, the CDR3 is TGTGCCAGCAGTCATCAGTATGGCCCCGCAGATACGCAGTATTTT.

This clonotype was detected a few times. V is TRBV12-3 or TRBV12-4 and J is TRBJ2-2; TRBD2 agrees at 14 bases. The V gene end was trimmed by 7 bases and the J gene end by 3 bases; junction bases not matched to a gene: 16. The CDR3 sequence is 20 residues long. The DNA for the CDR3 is TGTGCCAGCATGACCGGGACTAGCGGGAGTAGTGGGGGTTACACCGGGGAGCTGTTTTTT. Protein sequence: CASMTGTSGSSGGYTGELFF.

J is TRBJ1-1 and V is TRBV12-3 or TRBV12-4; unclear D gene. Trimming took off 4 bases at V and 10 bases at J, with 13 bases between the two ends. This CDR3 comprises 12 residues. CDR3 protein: CASSSAPGLAFF. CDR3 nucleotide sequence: TGTGCCAGCAGTTCAGCCCCGGGGTTAGCTTTCTTT.

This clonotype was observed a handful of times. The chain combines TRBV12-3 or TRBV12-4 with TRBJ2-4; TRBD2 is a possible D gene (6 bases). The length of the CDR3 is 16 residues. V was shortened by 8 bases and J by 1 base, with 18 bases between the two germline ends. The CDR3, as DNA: TGTGCCAGCTCTCCCGGGAGAAGGCTGGCCAAAAACATTCAGTACTTC. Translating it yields CASSPGRRLAKNIQYF.

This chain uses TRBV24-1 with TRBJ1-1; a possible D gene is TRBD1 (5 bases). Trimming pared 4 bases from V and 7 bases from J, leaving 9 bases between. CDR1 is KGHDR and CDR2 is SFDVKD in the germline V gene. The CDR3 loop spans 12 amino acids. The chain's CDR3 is CATSDYDSEAFF. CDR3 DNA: TGTGCCACCAGTGACTATGACAGTGAAGCTTTCTTT.

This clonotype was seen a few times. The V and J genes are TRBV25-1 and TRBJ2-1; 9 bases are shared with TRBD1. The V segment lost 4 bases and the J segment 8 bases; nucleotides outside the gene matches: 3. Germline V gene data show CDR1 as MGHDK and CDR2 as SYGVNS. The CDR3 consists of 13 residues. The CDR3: CASSVNRGHEQFF. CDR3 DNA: TGTGCCAGCAGTGTAAACAGGGGGCATGAGCAGTTCTTC.

DNA of the CDR3: TGTGCCAGCAGCCCGCGAGAGGACCCAAGGGTGAACACTGAAGCTTTCTTT. Its protein product is CASSPREDPRVNTEAFF. The genes are TRBV9 and TRBJ1-1, with D unresolved. The germline gives CDR1 SGDLS, CDR2 YYNGEE. This CDR3 comprises 17 residues. Trimming cost V 4 bases and J 0 bases, with 19 bases left between them.

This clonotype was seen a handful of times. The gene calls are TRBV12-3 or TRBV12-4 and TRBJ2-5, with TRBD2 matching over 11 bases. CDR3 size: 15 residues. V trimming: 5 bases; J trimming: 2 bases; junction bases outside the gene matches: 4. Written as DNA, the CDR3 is TGTGCCAGCAGTCCCGGGACTAGCGGACAAGAGACCCAGTACTTC. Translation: CASSPGTSGQETQYF.

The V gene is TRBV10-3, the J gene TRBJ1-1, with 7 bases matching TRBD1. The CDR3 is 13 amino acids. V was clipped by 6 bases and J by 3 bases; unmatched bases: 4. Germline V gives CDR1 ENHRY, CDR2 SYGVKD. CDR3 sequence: CAISNDRDTEAFF. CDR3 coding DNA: TGTGCCATCAGCAACGACAGGGACACTGAAGCTTTCTTT.